The 2 T cell receptor beta chains presented below share a single source sample, sequenced in a study of cytomegalovirus exposure and HLA in healthy donors. TCRdb's table, derived via immunoSEQ multiplex PCR, lists solely in-frame clones and lacks some. This table has roughly 150,000 clones, around nine tenths appearing once. Sequenced sample: PBMCs. These receptor sequences come from a man aged 18 to 29 in good health and CMV-seronegative.

The chain combines TRBV7-2 with TRBJ1-5; no definite D call. The CDR3 is made up of 14 amino acids. V gave up 6 bases and J gave up 7 bases, with 16 bases separating them. Per the germline V gene, CDR1 is SGHTA and CDR2 is FQGNSA. This CDR3 is CASSLIGEGQPQHF. DNA for the CDR3: TGTGCCAGCAGTCTGATCGGGGAGGGACAGCCCCAGCATTTT.

CDR3 region: CASKGGGVETQYF. The CDR3 nucleotides read TGTGCCAGCAAAGGCGGGGGGGTAGAGACCCAGTACTTC. The J gene is TRBJ2-5, the V gene TRBV6-1; 9 bases agree with TRBD2. The CDR3 sequence is 13 residues long. The germline V gene has CDR1 MNHNS and CDR2 SASEGT. J lost 4 bases, V lost 7 bases, and 4 bases had no gene match.